This paragraph reports one T cell receptor beta chain. The target antigen is unknown. The data belong to a study of cytomegalovirus exposure and HLA in healthy donors. Background on the study: Of the donors genotyped, several hundred in all, 80% to 85% fell in the Caucasian-associated ancestry cluster.

V trimming: 3 bases; J trimming: 4 bases; junction bases outside the gene matches: 1. CDR3 length: 13 residues. Per the germline V gene, CDR1 is SGHTA and CDR2 is FQGNSA. 60 Vbeta and 13 Jbeta primers were used in PCR. How the authors handled the data: An analysis that came later counted some 81 million unique TCR beta chains, approximately 10 million shared. Sequenced by immunoSEQ multiplex PCR; TCRdb stores in-frame clones only, minus some. V and J calls and clone size are those listed in that table; D and trimming were worked out from the DNA. This sample's table has around 51,000 clones. The study's findings and limits: 87-base-pair reads could not separate some V segments, including TRBV6-2 and TRBV6-3. Earlier findings revealed that most TCR beta V segments proved productive either about 87% or about 30% of the time.

The chain carries TRBV7-2 and TRBJ1-2, with 8 bases lining up with TRBD1. Source material: PBMCs. This receptor was identified in a man aged 40-55 years in good health and CMV-seropositive. CDR3 sequence: CASSFTGGYGYTF. CDR3 coding DNA: TGTGCCAGCAGCTTTACAGGGGGCTATGGCTACACCTTC.